This T cell receptor beta chain was retrieved from a study of shared clonotypes between healthy human individuals. Study-wide points: Rarefaction curves obtained for sorted subsets showed sequencing incomplete despite large depth. As a rule, naive subsets had a larger estimated richness than memory subsets.

The CDR3 spans 15 residues. V was shortened by 3 bases and J by 0 bases, with 10 bases between the two germline ends. Germline-derived CDR1 and CDR2 are SGHRS and YFSETQ. This clone showed up just once. The antigen remains unidentified. The same CDR3 is also encoded by other DNA sequences in this sample. CD45RA+ naive and CD45RA-negative memory subsets were separated from CD4+ cells. Data came from immunoSEQ multiplex PCR; TCRdb stores just in-frame clones and leaves some out. The repertoire holds roughly 2.5 million clones, with 85% to 95% as singletons. The TCR comes from a man younger than 35 in good health. The sample was naive CD4+ T cells sorted from blood. Subset of the sample: CD45RA+ positively selected. This chain uses TRBV5-1 with TRBJ1-3; D remains ambiguous. The CDR3 region has the DNA TGCGCCAGCAGCTCCGACGGTGGCTCTGGAAACACCATATATTTT. Translating it yields CASSSDGGSGNTIYF.